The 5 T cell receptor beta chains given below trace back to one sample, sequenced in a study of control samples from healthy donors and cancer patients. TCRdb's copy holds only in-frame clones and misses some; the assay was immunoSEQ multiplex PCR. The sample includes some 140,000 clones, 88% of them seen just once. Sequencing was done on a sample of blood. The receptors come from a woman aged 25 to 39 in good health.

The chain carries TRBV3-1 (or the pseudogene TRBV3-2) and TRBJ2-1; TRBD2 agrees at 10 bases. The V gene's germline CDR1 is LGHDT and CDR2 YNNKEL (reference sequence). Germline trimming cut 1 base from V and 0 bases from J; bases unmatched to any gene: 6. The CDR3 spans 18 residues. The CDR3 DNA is TGTGCCAGCAGCCAAGTTTTCGCTAGCGGGAGCTCCTACAATGAGCAGTTCTTC. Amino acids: CASSQVFASGSSYNEQFF.

CDR3 coding DNA: TGTGCCAGCTCCTCGAGGGACAGGGTTCCCTACGAGCAGTACTTC. Its protein product is CASSSRDRVPYEQYF. The J gene is TRBJ2-7, the V gene TRBV27; the match to TRBD1 covers 9 bases. The CDR3 has 15 amino acids. The germline V gene has CDR1 MNHEY and CDR2 SMNVEV (reference sequence). V lost 8 bases and J lost 2; bases outside the gene matches: 10.

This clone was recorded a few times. CDR3 DNA sequence: TGTGCCAGCAGCCCCGGGACACGGACGCCCTACGAGCAGTACTTC. Translated: CASSPGTRTPYEQYF. The J gene is TRBJ2-7, the V gene TRBV7-7; D may be TRBD1 (6 bases). Deletions cut 5 bases from V and 2 bases from J, with 16 bases between. There are 15 residues in the CDR3. CDR1 SSHAT and CDR2 FNYEAQ come from the germline V gene (reference sequence).

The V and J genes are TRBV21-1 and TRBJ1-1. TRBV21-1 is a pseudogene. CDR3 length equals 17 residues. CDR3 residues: CASSRPREKDMNTEAFF. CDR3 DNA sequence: TGTGCCAGCAGCCGGCCCAGGGAGAAAGACATGAACACTGAAGCTTTCTTT.

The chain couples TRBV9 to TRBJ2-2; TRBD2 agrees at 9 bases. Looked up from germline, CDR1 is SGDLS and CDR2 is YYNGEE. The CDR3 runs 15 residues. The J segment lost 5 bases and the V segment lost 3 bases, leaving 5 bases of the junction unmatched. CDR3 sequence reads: CASSGSSGITGELFF. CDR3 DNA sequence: TGTGCCAGCAGCGGATCTAGCGGGATTACCGGGGAGCTGTTTTTT. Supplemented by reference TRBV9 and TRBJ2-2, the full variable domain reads DSGVTQTPKHLITATGQRVTLRCSPRSGDLSVYWYQQSLDQGLQFLIQYYNGEERAKGNILERFSAQQFPDLHSELNLSSLELGDSALYFCASSGSSGITGELFFGEGSRLTVL.